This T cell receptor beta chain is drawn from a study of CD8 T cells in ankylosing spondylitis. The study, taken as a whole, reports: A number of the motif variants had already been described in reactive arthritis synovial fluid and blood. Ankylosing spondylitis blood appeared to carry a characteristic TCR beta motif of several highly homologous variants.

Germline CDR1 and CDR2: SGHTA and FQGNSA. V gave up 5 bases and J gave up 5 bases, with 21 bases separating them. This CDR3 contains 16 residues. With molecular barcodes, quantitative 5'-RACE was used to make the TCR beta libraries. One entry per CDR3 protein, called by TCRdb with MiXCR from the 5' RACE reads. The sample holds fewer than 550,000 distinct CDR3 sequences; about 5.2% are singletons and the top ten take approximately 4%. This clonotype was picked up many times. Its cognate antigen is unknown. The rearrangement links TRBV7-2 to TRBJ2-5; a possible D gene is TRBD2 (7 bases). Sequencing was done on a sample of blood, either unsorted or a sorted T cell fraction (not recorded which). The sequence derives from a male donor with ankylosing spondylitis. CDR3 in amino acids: CASSLEGGGWRETQYF. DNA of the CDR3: TGTGCCAGCAGCCTTGAGGGGGGGGGATGGAGGGAGACCCAGTACTTC.